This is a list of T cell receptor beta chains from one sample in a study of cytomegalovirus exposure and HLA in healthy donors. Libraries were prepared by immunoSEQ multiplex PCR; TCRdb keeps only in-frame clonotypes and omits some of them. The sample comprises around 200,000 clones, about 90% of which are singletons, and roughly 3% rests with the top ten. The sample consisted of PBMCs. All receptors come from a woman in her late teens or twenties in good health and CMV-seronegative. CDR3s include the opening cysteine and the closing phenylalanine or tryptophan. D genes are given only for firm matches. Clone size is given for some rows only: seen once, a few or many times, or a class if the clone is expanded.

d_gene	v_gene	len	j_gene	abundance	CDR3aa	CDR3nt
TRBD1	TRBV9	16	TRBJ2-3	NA	CASSVQGAKGTDTQYF	TGTGCCAGCAGCGTTCAGGGGGCGAAGGGCACAGATACGCAGTATTTT
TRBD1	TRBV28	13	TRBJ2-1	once	CASSLFAGGEQFF	TGTGCCAGCAGTTTATTCGCAGGGGGTGAGCAGTTCTTC
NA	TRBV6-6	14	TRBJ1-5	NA	CASSYPGVNQPQHF	TGTGCCAGCAGTTACCCAGGGGTTAATCAGCCCCAGCATTTT
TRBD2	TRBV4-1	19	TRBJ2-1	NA	CASSQDLTSGPRSYNEQFF	TGCGCCAGCAGCCAAGATCTGACTAGCGGACCCCGCTCCTACAATGAGCAGTTCTTC
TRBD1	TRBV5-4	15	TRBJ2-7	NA	CASSVGTGNRYEQYF	TGTGCCAGCAGCGTGGGGACAGGGAACCGCTACGAGCAGTACTTC
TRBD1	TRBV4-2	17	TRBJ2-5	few	CASSQETPGQGQETQYF	TGTGCCAGCAGCCAAGAAACACCGGGACAGGGCCAAGAGACCCAGTACTTC
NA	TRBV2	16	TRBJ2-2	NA	CASSEHPGSVTGELFF	TGTGCCAGCAGTGAACATCCCGGGAGTGTCACCGGGGAGCTGTTTTTT
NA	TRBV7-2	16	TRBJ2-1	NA	CASSLVAGSSYNEQFF	TGTGCCAGCAGCTTAGTCGCGGGAAGCTCCTACAATGAGCAGTTCTTC
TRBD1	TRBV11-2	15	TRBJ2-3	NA	CASSLADRGGDTQYF	TGTGCCAGCAGCTTAGCTGACAGGGGGGGTGATACGCAGTATTTT
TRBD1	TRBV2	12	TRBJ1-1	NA	CASSPDRSEAFF	TGTGCCAGCAGTCCGGACAGGAGTGAAGCTTTCTTT
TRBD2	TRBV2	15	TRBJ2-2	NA	CATSGRAQRPGELFF	TGTGCCACAAGCGGGAGGGCCCAAAGGCCCGGGGAGCTGTTTTTT
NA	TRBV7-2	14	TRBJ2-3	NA	CASSLVSSTDTQYF	TGTGCCAGCAGCTTAGTGTCAAGCACAGATACGCAGTATTTT
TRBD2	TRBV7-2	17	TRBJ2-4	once	CASSPRGGVGAKNIQYF	TGTGCCAGCAGCCCGCGTGGGGGGGTGGGAGCCAAAAACATTCAGTACTTC
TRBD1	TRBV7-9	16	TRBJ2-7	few	CASSPGQGSRSYEQYF	TGTGCCAGCAGCCCGGGACAGGGAAGCCGGTCCTACGAGCAGTACTTC
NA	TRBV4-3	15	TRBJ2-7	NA	CASSQVTSGRDEQYF	TGCGCCAGCAGCCAGGTGACTAGTGGTCGCGACGAGCAGTACTTC
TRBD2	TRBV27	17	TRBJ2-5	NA	CASRPGTSGRTQETQYF	TGTGCCAGCCGTCCCGGGACTAGCGGGAGAACCCAAGAGACCCAGTACTTC
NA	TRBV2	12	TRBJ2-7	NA	CASSDQRDEQYF	TGTGCCAGCAGTGACCAGCGAGACGAGCAGTACTTC
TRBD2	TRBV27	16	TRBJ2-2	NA	CASSSGLAGVPGELFF	TGTGCCAGCAGTTCGGGACTAGCGGGAGTTCCCGGGGAGCTGTTTTTT
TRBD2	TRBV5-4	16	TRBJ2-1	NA	CASSPRSLAGVNEQFF	TGTGCCAGCAGCCCGAGGTCACTAGCGGGAGTAAATGAGCAGTTCTTC
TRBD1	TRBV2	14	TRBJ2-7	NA	CASSPGQGAYEQYF	TGTGCCAGCAGCCCCGGCCAGGGGGCTTACGAGCAGTACTTC
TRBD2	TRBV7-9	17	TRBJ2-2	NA	CASSLGLAGANTGELFF	TGTGCCAGCAGCTTGGGACTAGCGGGAGCCAACACCGGGGAGCTGTTTTTT
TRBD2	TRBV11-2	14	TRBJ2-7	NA	CASSGLAGVYEQYF	TGTGCCAGCAGTGGGCTAGCGGGAGTTTACGAGCAGTACTTC
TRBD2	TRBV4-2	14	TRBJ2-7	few	CASSQVAGDYEQYF	TGTGCCAGCAGCCAAGTAGCGGGAGACTACGAGCAGTACTTC
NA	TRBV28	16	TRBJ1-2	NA	CASRTTTGYLHYGYTF	TGTGCCAGCAGAACCACGACAGGTTACCTCCACTATGGCTACACCTTC
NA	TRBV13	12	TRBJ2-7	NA	CASSLESYEQYF	TGTGCCAGCAGCTTAGAGTCGTACGAGCAGTACTTC
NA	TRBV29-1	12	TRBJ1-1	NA	CSVNGLTGEAFF	TGCAGCGTTAATGGCCTGACAGGTGAAGCTTTCTTT
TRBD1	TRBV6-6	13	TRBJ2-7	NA	CASSPDRVGEQYF	TGTGCCAGCAGTCCCGACAGGGTGGGGGAGCAGTACTTC
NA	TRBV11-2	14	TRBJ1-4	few	CASSSGATNEKLFF	TGTGCCAGCAGCTCAGGGGCAACTAATGAAAAACTGTTTTTT
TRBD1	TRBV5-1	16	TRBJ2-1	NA	CASSWGDRNTYNEQFF	TGCGCCAGCAGCTGGGGGGACAGGAATACCTACAATGAGCAGTTCTTC
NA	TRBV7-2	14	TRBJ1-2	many	CASSPQDINYGYTF	TGTGCCAGCAGCCCCCAGGACATTAACTATGGCTACACCTTC
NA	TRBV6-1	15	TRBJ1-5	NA	CASKTRGTLNQPQHF	TGTGCCAGCAAAACTAGAGGGACTCTAAATCAGCCCCAGCATTTT
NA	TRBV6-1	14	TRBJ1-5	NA	CASSEVQGRQPQHF	TGTGCCAGCAGTGAAGTACAGGGACGACAGCCCCAGCATTTT
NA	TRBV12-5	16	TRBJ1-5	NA	CASGLVNRCSNQPQHF	TGTGCTAGTGGTTTGGTTAACAGGTGTAGCAATCAGCCCCAGCATTTT
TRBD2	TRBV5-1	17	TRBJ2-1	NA	CASSLGLAGGRMDEQFF	TGCGCCAGCAGCTTGGGACTAGCGGGAGGGCGCATGGATGAGCAGTTCTTC
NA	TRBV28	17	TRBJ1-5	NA	CASSKGHLSYSNQPQHF	TGTGCCAGCAGCAAAGGACATCTCTCTTATAGCAATCAGCCCCAGCATTTT
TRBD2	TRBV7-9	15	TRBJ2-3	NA	CASSLLAGGTDTQYF	TGTGCCAGCAGCTTACTAGCGGGCGGCACAGATACGCAGTATTTT
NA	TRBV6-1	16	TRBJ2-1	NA	CASSEAHGGSYNEQFF	TGTGCCAGCAGTGAAGCGCACGGGGGTTCCTACAATGAGCAGTTCTTC
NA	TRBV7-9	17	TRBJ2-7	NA	CASSLVGVAQNSYEQYF	TGTGCCAGCAGCTTAGTTGGGGTAGCGCAGAATTCCTACGAGCAGTACTTC
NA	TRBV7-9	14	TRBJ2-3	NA	CASSNQSQSSTQYF	TGTGCCAGCAGCAATCAATCCCAGTCAAGTACGCAGTATTTT
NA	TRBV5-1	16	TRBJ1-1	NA	CASSLVGGGGNTEAFF	TGCGCCAGCAGCTTGGTAGGGGGAGGGGGGAACACTGAAGCTTTCTTT
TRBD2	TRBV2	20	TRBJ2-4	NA	CASSPRWLAGSSLAKNIQYF	TGTGCCAGCAGTCCCCGCTGGCTAGCGGGATCCTCCCTAGCCAAAAACATTCAGTACTTC
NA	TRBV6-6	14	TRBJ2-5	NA	CASRKQGIQETQYF	TGTGCCAGCAGAAAACAGGGAATCCAAGAGACCCAGTACTTC
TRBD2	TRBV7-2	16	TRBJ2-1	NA	CASSLRREMSYNEQFF	TGTGCCAGCAGCTTACGGCGGGAGATGTCCTACAATGAGCAGTTCTTC
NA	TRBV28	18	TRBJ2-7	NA	CASSLKRTQFALGLEQYF	TGTGCCAGCAGTTTGAAACGGACACAGTTTGCGCTAGGGCTGGAGCAGTACTTC
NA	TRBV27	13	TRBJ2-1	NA	CASSIAAANEQFF	TGTGCCAGCAGTATAGCGGCAGCCAATGAGCAGTTCTTC
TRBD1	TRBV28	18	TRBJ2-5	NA	CASSLARQGVRNVETQYF	TGTGCCAGCAGTTTAGCACGACAGGGGGTTCGGAATGTAGAGACCCAGTACTTC
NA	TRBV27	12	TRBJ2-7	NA	CASSYLGGEQYF	TGTGCCAGCAGCTACCTCGGTGGCGAGCAGTACTTC
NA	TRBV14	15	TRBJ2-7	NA	CASSQDRGRTYEQYF	TGTGCCAGCAGCCAAGATCGTGGCAGAACCTACGAGCAGTACTTC
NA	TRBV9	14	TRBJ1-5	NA	CASSGPGVGQPQHF	TGTGCCAGCAGCGGACCAGGGGTTGGTCAGCCCCAGCATTTT
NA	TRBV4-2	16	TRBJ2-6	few	CASSQGTNSGANVLTF	TGTGCCAGCAGCCAAGGGACAAACTCTGGGGCCAACGTCCTGACTTTC
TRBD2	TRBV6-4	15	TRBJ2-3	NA	CASSQLAGGTDTQYF	TGTGCCAGCAGTCAACTAGCGGGAGGAACAGATACGCAGTATTTT
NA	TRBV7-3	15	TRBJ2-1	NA	CASSQGVGSYNEQFF	TGTGCCAGCAGCCAAGGGGTTGGGTCCTACAATGAGCAGTTCTTC
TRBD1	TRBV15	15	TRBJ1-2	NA	CATSAGQELVGGYTF	TGTGCCACCAGCGCGGGACAGGAACTCGTCGGTGGCTACACCTTC